Below, 4 T cell receptor beta chains from the same sample are listed, as sequenced in a study of blood T cell repertoires in COVID-19. Sequencing was performed with immunoSEQ multiplex PCR; in TCRdb, only in-frame clones are kept and a portion is missing. This repertoire shows approximately 250,000 clones, about 86% found once; its top ten account for approximately 4.5%. Sample: PBMCs or T cells enriched from blood (not recorded which). The receptors stem from a man aged 30-40 years with acute COVID-19.

The CDR3 loop is CASSQSTQGISYEQYV. For the CDR3, the DNA is TGCGCCAGCAGTCAATCCACGCAGGGTATCTCCTACGAGCAGTACGTC. This rearrangement joins TRBV23-1 to TRBJ2-7; D may be TRBD1 (5 bases). TRBV23-1 is an ORF, and what it does is uncertain. The V end was cut by 0 bases, the J end by 0 bases, with 12 bases between. The CDR3 spans 16 residues.

This chain links TRBV7-8 with TRBJ1-2; 8 nucleotides agree with TRBD1. CDR3 size: 14 residues. J lost 4 bases, V lost 5 bases, and 6 bases had no gene match. Per the germline V gene, CDR1 is SGHVS and CDR2 is FQNEAQ. CDR3 sequence reads: CASSPQGASYGYTF. CDR3 nucleotides: TGTGCCAGCAGCCCCCAGGGGGCCTCCTATGGCTACACCTTC.

The chain joins TRBV6-5 to TRBJ1-5; tentative D call: TRBD1 (6 bases). Germline lookup yields CDR1 MNHEY and CDR2 SVGAGI. CDR3 length: 16 residues. The V and J ends lost 0 bases and 4 bases respectively, with 13 bases between them. In nucleotides, the CDR3 is TGTGCCAGCAGTTACTCGGGGCCAGGGGCAAATCAGCCCCAGCATTTT. This sequence encodes CASSYSGPGANQPQHF.

The chain combines TRBV3-1 (or the pseudogene TRBV3-2) with TRBJ2-7; the D is unclear. The length of the CDR3 is 9 residues. Germline CDR1 and CDR2: LGHDT and YNNKEL (reference sequence). CDR3 protein: CASSQGQSV. The CDR3 nucleotides are TGTGCCAGCAGCCAAGGGCAAAGCGTC.